This T cell receptor (beta chain) was documented in a study of T cell responses to AZD1222 COVID-19 vaccine. The repertoire was sequenced with immunoSEQ multiplex PCR; TCRdb's copy has only in-frame clones and lacks some. The table lists 80,000 to 95,000 clones, over 75% of them singletons. The starting material was peripheral blood, obtained 28 days after the second AZD1222 dose. The receptor was isolated from an adult who received the AZD1222 COVID-19 vaccine.

Here the CDR3 DNA reads TGCGCCAGCAGCTCGATGGGGACAGGTAACGCTGGAAACACCATATATTTT. Protein sequence: CASSSMGTGNAGNTIYF. The J gene is TRBJ1-3, the V gene TRBV5-1, with 8 positions matching TRBD1. With V trimmed by 3 bases and J by 2 bases, 10 bases remained unmatched. Germline assignment: CDR1 SGHRS and CDR2 YFSETQ. This CDR3 contains 17 residues.